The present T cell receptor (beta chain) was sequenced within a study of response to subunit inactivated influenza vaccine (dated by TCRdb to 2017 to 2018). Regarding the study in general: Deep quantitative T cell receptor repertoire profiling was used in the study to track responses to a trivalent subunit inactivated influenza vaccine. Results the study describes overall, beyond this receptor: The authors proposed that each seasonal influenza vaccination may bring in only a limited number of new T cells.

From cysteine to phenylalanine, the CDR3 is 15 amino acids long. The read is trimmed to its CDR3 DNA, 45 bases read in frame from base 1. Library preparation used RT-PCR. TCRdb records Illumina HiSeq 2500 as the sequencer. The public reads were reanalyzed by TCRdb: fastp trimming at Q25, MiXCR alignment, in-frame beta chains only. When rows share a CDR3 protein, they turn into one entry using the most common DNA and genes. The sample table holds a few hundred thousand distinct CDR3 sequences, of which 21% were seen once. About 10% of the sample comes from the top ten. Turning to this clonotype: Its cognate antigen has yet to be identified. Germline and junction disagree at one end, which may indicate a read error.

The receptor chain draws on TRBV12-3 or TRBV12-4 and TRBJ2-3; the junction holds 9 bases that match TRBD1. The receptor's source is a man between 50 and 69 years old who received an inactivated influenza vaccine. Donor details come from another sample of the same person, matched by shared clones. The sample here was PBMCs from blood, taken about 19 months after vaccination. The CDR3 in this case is CASSRATGGIDAQYF. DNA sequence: TGTGCCAGCAGCCGAGCGACAGGGGGGATAGATGCGCAGTATTTT.